This T cell receptor (beta chain) was sequenced for a study of blood T cell repertoires in COVID-19. About the research overall: Collection of acute and convalescent COVID-19 samples took place in the United States, Italy and Spain. In each case, the material was cDNA or gDNA derived from T cells, B-cell-depleted T cells, or PBMCs.

CDR3 length equals 14 residues. V lost 4 bases and J lost 7; bases outside the gene matches: 5. The V gene's germline CDR1 is ENHRY and CDR2 SYGVKD. In the original workflow: Counts of nucleated cells, estimated from reference gene primer amplification, were obtained. This table comes from immunoSEQ multiplex PCR, and its TCRdb copy is limited to in-frame clones, with some not included. D and trimming were read from the DNA, whereas the V and J calls and clone size are those reported in that table. This table holds approximately 300,000 clones, around 83% found once. The source of this sequence is a woman aged 50 to 60 with acute or convalescent COVID-19. The sequencing input was peripheral blood. The chain has TRBV10-3 and TRBJ2-1, with 9 nucleotides matching TRBD2. The CDR3 DNA sequence: TGTGCCATCAGTGGTTCTAGCGGGGCGAATGAGCAGTTCTTC. Encoded protein: CAISGSSGANEQFF.